This T cell receptor (beta chain) derives from a study of T cell responses to AZD1222 COVID-19 vaccine. Study results and limitations: Across the whole spike, CD4 TCRs peaked at regions 160-218 and 743-854. Possibly, clonal diversity was underestimated; donors were largely white British and included more females.

Profiled with immunoSEQ multiplex PCR; TCRdb holds only in-frame clones, not every one. The table records tens of thousands of clones, around 80% of them present only once. Pooled in the analysis were second doses at about 4 or about 12 weeks. CDR3 size: 14 residues. V was shortened by 3 bases and J by 0 bases, with 8 bases between the two germline ends. The germline CDR1 and CDR2 sequences are MNHEY and SMNVEV (reference sequence). This clone showed up just once. Its target is unknown. Other nucleotide sequences in the sample specify the same CDR3. The receptor was derived from an adult who received the AZD1222 COVID-19 vaccine. The sample in question was peripheral blood, obtained 28 days after the second AZD1222 dose. The J gene is TRBJ1-1, the V gene TRBV27; no clear D gene. The CDR3 DNA reads TGTGCCAGCAGTTTGGCGGGAATGAACACTGAAGCTTTCTTT. Translated, it gives CASSLAGMNTEAFF.